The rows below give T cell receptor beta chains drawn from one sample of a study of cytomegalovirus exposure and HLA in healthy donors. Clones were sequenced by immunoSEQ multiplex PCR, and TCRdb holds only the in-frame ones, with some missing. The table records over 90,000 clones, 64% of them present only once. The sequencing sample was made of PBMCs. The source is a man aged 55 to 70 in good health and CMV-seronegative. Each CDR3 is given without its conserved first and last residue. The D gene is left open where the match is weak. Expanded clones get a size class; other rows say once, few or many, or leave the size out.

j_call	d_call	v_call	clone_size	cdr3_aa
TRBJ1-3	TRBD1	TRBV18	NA	ASSPLGTDSGNTIY
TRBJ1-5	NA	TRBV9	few	ASSVGSGGQPQH
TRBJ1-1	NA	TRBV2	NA	ASRGGADTEAF
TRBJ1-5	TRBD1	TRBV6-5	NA	ASSYQDRDNQPQH
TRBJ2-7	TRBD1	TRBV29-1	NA	SVVDRDKDEQY
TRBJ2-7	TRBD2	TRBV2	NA	ASRPSGGAVYEQY
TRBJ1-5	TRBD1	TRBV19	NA	ASSILGTGPNQPQH
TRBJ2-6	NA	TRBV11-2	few	ASSLVSPGANVLT
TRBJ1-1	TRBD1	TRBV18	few	ASSPPNHGQATEAF
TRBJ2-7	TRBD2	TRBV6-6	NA	ASTDTGLAGSEQY
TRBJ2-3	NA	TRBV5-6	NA	ASSFGQGRADTQY
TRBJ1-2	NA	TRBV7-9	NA	ASRIGGEYGYT
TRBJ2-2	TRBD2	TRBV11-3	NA	ASRLAANTGELF
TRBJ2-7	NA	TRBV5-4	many	ASSPPLSYEQY
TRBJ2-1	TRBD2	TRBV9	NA	ASSVATGTSAFYNEQF
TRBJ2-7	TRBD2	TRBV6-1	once	ASNSGSLYEQY
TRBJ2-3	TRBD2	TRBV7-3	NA	ASSPRGSGVFPDTQY
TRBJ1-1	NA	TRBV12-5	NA	ASGFMLLGAGLRGEAF
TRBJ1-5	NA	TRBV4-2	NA	ASSQVQGSGDQPQH
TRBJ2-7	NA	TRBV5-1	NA	ASSLAVGEISYEQY
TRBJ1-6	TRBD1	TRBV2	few	ATQIDRDPDSPLH
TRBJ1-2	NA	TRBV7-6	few	ASSLGLGQGGDGYT
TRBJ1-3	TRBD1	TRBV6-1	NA	ASSVLGTGEVGNTIY
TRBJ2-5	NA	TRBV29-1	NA	SAQMSGAGQETQY
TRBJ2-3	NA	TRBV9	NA	ASSESHTDTQY
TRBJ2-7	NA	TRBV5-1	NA	ASSTQEGPPYEQY
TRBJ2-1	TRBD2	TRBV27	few	ASSPVAGGPYNEQF
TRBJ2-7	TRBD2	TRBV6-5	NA	ASSPSGRALYEQY
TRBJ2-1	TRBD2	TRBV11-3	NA	ASSTRGLLAGDPYNEQF
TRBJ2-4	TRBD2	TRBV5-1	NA	ASSLKSAGLASHLTKNIQY